Listed below are T cell receptor beta chains from one sample, sequenced in a study of T cell responses to AZD1222 COVID-19 vaccine. TCRdb's copy holds only in-frame clones and misses some; the assay was immunoSEQ multiplex PCR. The sample lists about 130,000 clones, around 94% occurring once. The source was peripheral blood, collected on day 0 of AZD1222 vaccination. The receptor source for this set is an adult in good health. Each CDR3 is given with its conserved first and last residue. The D gene is left open where the match is weak. Clone size appears in some rows only: once, few, many, or a class for an expanded clone.

d_call	clone_size	v_call	j_call	cdr3_nt	cdr3_aa
NA	NA	TRBV28	TRBJ1-4	TGTGCCAGCAGTTTGGGGGGTTCATATGAAAAACTGTTTTTT	CASSLGGSYEKLFF
NA	NA	TRBV5-1	TRBJ1-1	TGCGCCAGCAGCGGTTGGGGGGCCACTGAAGCTTTCTTT	CASSGWGATEAFF
NA	NA	TRBV27	TRBJ1-3	TGTGCCAGCAGCCTGGTCGGGACCTCTGGAAACACCATATATTTT	CASSLVGTSGNTIYF
NA	NA	TRBV27	TRBJ2-1	TGTGCCAGCAGTTTATCCCCCTCCTCCTACAATGAGCAGTTCTTC	CASSLSPSSYNEQFF
NA	NA	TRBV4-1	TRBJ2-1	TGCGCCAGCAGCGCCCCAGGCAATGAGCAGTTCTTC	CASSAPGNEQFF
TRBD1	NA	TRBV6-5	TRBJ1-3	TGTGCCAGCAGTCGGGACAGGGACATAGGAAACACCATATATTTT	CASSRDRDIGNTIYF
NA	once	TRBV4-1	TRBJ2-3	TGCGCCAGCAGCGGAGACTACAGCACAGATACGCAGTATTTT	CASSGDYSTDTQYF
TRBD1	NA	TRBV7-9	TRBJ2-1	TGTGCCAGCAGCCCCCGGGACAGGGGGAATGAGCAGTTCTTC	CASSPRDRGNEQFF
NA	NA	TRBV3-1/TRBV3-2	TRBJ2-2	TGTGCCAGCAACTTGGGAAACGCCGGGGAGCTGTTTTTT	CASNLGNAGELFF
NA	NA	TRBV5-8	TRBJ1-5	TGTGCCAGCGGTGGTGGGGCGCCCCAGCATTTT	CASGGGAPQHF
NA	once	TRBV5-1	TRBJ2-7	TGCGCCAGCAGCAGTTCCGGGACAAACACTTACGAGCAGTACTTC	CASSSSGTNTYEQYF
NA	NA	TRBV18	TRBJ2-6	TGTGCCAGCTCACCAGCCAAGGGGGCTGGGGCCAACGTCCTGACTTTC	CASSPAKGAGANVLTF
TRBD1	NA	TRBV9	TRBJ1-1	TGTGCCAGCAGCGTAGGGCCAGGGGGCGGCACTGAAGCTTTCTTT	CASSVGPGGGTEAFF
NA	NA	TRBV27	TRBJ2-2	TGTGCCAGCAGTTATATAGTGGCGGGGGAGCTGTTTTTT	CASSYIVAGELFF
TRBD1	NA	TRBV9	TRBJ2-4	TGTGCCAGCAGCCCCGTATCCCGGGGACAGGGAGGGTCCAAAAACATTCAGTACTTC	CASSPVSRGQGGSKNIQYF
TRBD1	NA	TRBV5-1	TRBJ2-5	TGCGCCAGCAGCTTGGGGGCAGGGGGAGAGACCCAGTACTTC	CASSLGAGGETQYF
NA	NA	TRBV7-5	TRBJ2-1	TGTGTCAGAAGCACTACTAGCGGGAGTCGAAATGAGCAGTTCTTC	CVRSTTSGSRNEQFF
TRBD2	NA	TRBV10-2	TRBJ2-5	TGCGCCAGCGGTAGCGGGAACCAAGAGACCCAGTACTTC	CASGSGNQETQYF
NA	once	TRBV28	TRBJ1-1	TGTGCCAGCAGTTTAGAGTTGGGGGACACTGAAGCTTTCTTT	CASSLELGDTEAFF
NA	NA	TRBV10-3	TRBJ1-5	TGTGCCATCAGTGAGTCGGGGGATCAGCCCCAGCATTTT	CAISESGDQPQHF
NA	NA	TRBV15	TRBJ1-5	TGTGCCACCAGCGGAGCCCGCTCGGGAACGCATAGCAATCAGCCCCAGCATTTT	CATSGARSGTHSNQPQHF
NA	NA	TRBV5-1	TRBJ1-5	TGCGCCAGCAGCTCGGACAGTAGCAATCAGCCCCAGCATTTT	CASSSDSSNQPQHF
NA	NA	TRBV4-1	TRBJ1-1	TGCGCCAGCAGCCCCTCTGCGGGGCTGAACACTGAAGCTTTCTTT	CASSPSAGLNTEAFF
NA	NA	TRBV3-1/TRBV3-2	TRBJ1-1	TGTGCCAGCAGCCAGGGACCTAGTAGCACTGAAGCTTTCTTT	CASSQGPSSTEAFF
NA	NA	TRBV4-3	TRBJ1-6	TGCGCCAGCAGCCAAGAGCTCCAGATCTATTCACCCCTCCACTTT	CASSQELQIYSPLHF
TRBD1	NA	TRBV6-5	TRBJ2-5	TGTGCCAGCAGTCCTGACAGGGAAGAGACCCAGTACTTC	CASSPDREETQYF
TRBD1	NA	TRBV5-8	TRBJ1-1	TGTGCCAGCATCACAGGGGACGACCGAGCGATGAACACTGAAGCTTTCTTT	CASITGDDRAMNTEAFF
NA	NA	TRBV2	TRBJ1-5	TGTGCCACTCGAAGGGGAGCCAATCAGCCCCAGCATTTT	CATRRGANQPQHF
TRBD2	NA	TRBV11-1	TRBJ2-1	TGTGCCAGCAGCTTGGCTAGCGGGGTCCAGAATGAGCAGTTCTTC	CASSLASGVQNEQFF
TRBD1	few	TRBV19	TRBJ2-7	TGTGCCAGTAAAAAAGGACAGGGGGCAATCTACGAGCAGTACTTC	CASKKGQGAIYEQYF
NA	few	TRBV2	TRBJ1-2	TGTGCCAGCAGTGAAGAAGGCTACAGTCTTTATGGCTACACCTTC	CASSEEGYSLYGYTF
TRBD2	NA	TRBV25-1	TRBJ2-3	TGTGCCAGCAGTGAACAAAGGTCTAGCGGGACAGATACGCAGTATTTT	CASSEQRSSGTDTQYF
NA	NA	TRBV5-1	TRBJ2-3	TGCGCCAGCAGCATACGGACTAGTTCAGGGGCGGCCACAGATACGCAGTATTTT	CASSIRTSSGAATDTQYF
NA	NA	TRBV2	TRBJ1-1	TGTGCCAGCAGTCCTGACGGGACGGGTCGGGGTGAAGCTTTCTTT	CASSPDGTGRGEAFF
TRBD2	few	TRBV5-1	TRBJ2-1	TGCGCCAGCAGCTTGGCCAGAGACCCGGGACTAGCGGGAGAGCAGTTCTTC	CASSLARDPGLAGEQFF
NA	NA	TRBV24-1	TRBJ1-6	TGTGCCAGGACAGTCCAAAACTCACCCCTCCACTTT	CARTVQNSPLHF
NA	NA	TRBV27	TRBJ1-2	TGTGCCAGCAGCCCCAACAACGTCCAAGGCTACACCTTC	CASSPNNVQGYTF
NA	NA	TRBV5-1	TRBJ2-5	TGCGCCAGCAGCTTCGGGCAGGGGGAGACCCAGTACTTC	CASSFGQGETQYF
NA	NA	TRBV2	TRBJ2-7	TGTGCCAGCAGTGAAGTTAAGGTTTACCCCTACGAGCAGTACTTC	CASSEVKVYPYEQYF
NA	NA	TRBV19	TRBJ1-1	TGTGCCAGTAGTACCGGCAGGTATGCCTTGAACACTGAAGCTTTCTTT	CASSTGRYALNTEAFF
TRBD1	NA	TRBV30	TRBJ1-1	TGTGCCTGGAGTCCTTGGGACAGAATGAACACTGAAGCTTTCTTT	CAWSPWDRMNTEAFF
TRBD1	NA	TRBV7-6	TRBJ1-1	TGTGCCAGCAGCGCCGGGACAGGGGGGATTGGGGAGGCTTTCTTT	CASSAGTGGIGEAFF
NA	NA	TRBV7-3	TRBJ1-5	TGTGCCAGCAGCTCCGACAGAAGCAATCAGCCCCAGCATTTT	CASSSDRSNQPQHF
NA	once	TRBV25-1	TRBJ2-1	TGTGCCAGCAGAGAGGGATGGGCCTACAATGAGCAGTTCTTC	CASREGWAYNEQFF
NA	NA	TRBV7-9	TRBJ1-1	TGTGCCAGCAGCTTTCTTGGTCAGCAGGCTTTCTTT	CASSFLGQQAFF
TRBD2	NA	TRBV2	TRBJ2-7	TGTGCCAGCAGTACCTCCCTAGCGGGAGACTCCTACGAGCAGTACTTC	CASSTSLAGDSYEQYF